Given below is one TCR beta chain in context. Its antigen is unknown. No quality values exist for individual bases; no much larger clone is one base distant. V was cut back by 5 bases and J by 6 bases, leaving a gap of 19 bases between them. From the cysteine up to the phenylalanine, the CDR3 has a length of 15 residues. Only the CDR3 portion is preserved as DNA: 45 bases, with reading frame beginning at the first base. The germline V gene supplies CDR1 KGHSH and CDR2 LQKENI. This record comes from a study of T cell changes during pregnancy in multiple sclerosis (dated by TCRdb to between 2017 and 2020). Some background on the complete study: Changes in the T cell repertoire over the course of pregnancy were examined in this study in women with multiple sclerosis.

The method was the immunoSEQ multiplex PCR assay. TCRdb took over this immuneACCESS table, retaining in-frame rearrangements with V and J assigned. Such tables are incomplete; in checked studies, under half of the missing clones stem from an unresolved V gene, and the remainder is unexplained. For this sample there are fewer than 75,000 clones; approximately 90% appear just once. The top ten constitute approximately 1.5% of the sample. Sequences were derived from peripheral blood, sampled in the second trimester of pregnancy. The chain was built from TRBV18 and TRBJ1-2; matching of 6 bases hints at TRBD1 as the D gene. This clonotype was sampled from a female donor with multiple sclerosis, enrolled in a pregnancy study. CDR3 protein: CASSVTGIGIDGYTF. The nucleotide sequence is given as TGTGCCAGCTCAGTCACAGGGATAGGGATCGATGGCTACACCTTC.